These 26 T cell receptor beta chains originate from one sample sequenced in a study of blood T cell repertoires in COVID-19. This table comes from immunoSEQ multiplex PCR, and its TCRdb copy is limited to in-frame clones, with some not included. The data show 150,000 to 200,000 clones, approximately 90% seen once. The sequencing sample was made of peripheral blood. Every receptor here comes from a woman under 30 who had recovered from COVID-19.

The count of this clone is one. CDR3 nucleotides: TGTGCCAGCTCACCACCGGGAGGACCCCGAGAGACCCAGTACTTC. This sequence encodes CASSPPGGPRETQYF. This chain uses TRBV18 with TRBJ2-5; maybe TRBD2 (6 bases). Trimming pared 0 bases from V and 4 bases from J, leaving 12 bases between. The CDR3 runs 15 residues. In germline, CDR1 is KGHSH, CDR2 LQKENI.

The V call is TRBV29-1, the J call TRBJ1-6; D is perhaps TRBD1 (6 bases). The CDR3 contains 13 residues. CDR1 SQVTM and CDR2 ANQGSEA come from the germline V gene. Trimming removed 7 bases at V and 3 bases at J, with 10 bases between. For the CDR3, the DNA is TGCAGCGCTATGGACAGCTATAATTCACCCCTCCACTTT. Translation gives CSAMDSYNSPLHF.

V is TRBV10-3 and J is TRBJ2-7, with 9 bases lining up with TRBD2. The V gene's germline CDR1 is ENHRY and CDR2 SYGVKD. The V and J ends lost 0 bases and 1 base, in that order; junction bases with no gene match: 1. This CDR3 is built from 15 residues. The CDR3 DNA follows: TGTGCCATCAGTGAGTCACTAGCGGGTTCCTACGAGCAGTACTTC. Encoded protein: CAISESLAGSYEQYF.

The CDR3 DNA follows: TGTGCCAGCAGTTCAAGTCACCGGGTCGGGAACACTGAAGCTTTCTTT. It codes for CASSSSHRVGNTEAFF. V and J are TRBV6-5 and TRBJ1-1; D ambiguous. CDR3 length: 16 amino acids. Germline CDR1 reads MNHEY; CDR2 reads SVGAGI. With 4 bases removed from V and 1 base from J, the gap between germline ends came to 16 bases.

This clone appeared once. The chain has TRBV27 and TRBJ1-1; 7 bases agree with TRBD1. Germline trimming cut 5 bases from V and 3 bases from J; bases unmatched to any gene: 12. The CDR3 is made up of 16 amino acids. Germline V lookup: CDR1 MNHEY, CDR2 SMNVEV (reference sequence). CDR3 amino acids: CASSTTTGRLDTEAFF. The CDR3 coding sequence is TGTGCCAGCAGTACGACGACAGGGCGATTGGACACTGAAGCTTTCTTT.

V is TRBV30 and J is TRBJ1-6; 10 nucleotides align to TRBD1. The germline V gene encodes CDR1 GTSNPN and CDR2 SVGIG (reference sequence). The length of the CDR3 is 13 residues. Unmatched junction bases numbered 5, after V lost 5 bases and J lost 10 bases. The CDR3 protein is CAWAGTGVSPLHF. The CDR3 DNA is TGTGCCTGGGCCGGGACAGGGGTGTCACCCCTCCACTTT.

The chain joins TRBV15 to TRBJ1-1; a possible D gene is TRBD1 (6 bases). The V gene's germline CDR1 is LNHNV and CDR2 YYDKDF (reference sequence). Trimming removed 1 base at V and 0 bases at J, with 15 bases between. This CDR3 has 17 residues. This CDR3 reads CATSRGGRGPMNTEAFF. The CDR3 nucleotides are TGTGCCACCAGCAGAGGTGGCAGGGGCCCTATGAACACTGAAGCTTTCTTT.

The CDR3 DNA reads as TGTGCCAGCAGCGTAGGACTAGCGGGCTACACAGATACGCAGTATTTT. Translated, it gives CASSVGLAGYTDTQYF. The chain has TRBV9 and TRBJ2-3; 10 bases match TRBD2. This CDR3 spans 16 amino acids. Germline trimming cut 0 bases from V and 2 bases from J; bases unmatched to any gene: 3. Germline V gene sequence: CDR1 SGDLS, CDR2 YYNGEE. The full variable domain, in which reference TRBV9 and TRBJ2-3 provide the parts outside the CDR3, is DSGVTQTPKHLITATGQRVTLRCSPRSGDLSVYWYQQSLDQGLQFLIQYYNGEERAKGNILERFSAQQFPDLHSELNLSSLELGDSALYFCASSVGLAGYTDTQYFGPGTRLTVL.

CDR3 amino acids: CASSLAYYSGGGADTQYF. The CDR3 DNA reads TGTGCCAGCAGCTTAGCTTATTACTCGGGAGGAGGCGCAGATACGCAGTATTTT. This sequence joins TRBV7-9 and TRBJ2-3, with 7 bases identical to TRBD2. The J segment lost 4 bases and the V segment lost 0 bases, leaving 13 bases of the junction unmatched. The germline CDR1 and CDR2 sequences are SEHNR and FQNEAQ (reference sequence). The CDR3 is 18 amino acids. Supplemented by reference TRBV7-9 and TRBJ2-3, the full variable domain reads DTGVSQNPRHKITKRGQNVTFRCDPISEHNRLYWYRQTLGQGPEFLTYFQNEAQLEKSRLLSDRFSAERPKGSFSTLEIQRTEQGDSAMYLCASSLAYYSGGGADTQYFGPGTRLTVL.

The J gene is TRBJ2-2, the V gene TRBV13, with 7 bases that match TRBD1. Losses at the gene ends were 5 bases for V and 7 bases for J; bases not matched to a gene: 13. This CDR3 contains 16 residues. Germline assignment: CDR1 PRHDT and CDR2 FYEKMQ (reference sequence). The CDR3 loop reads CASSRGRQGGGGELFF. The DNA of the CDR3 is TGTGCCAGCAGCCGCGGTAGACAGGGTGGTGGCGGGGAGCTGTTTTTT.

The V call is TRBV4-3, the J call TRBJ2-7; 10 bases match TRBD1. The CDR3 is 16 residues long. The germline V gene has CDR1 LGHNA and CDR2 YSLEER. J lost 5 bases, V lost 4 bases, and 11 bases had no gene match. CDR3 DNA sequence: TGCGCCAGCAGCCCAACTCCGGGACAGGGGTGGGACGAGCAGTACTTC. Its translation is CASSPTPGQGWDEQYF.

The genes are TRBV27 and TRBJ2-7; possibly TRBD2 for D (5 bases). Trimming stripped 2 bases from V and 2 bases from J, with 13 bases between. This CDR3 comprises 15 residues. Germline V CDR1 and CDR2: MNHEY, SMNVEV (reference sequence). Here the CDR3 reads CASSLGTGNPYEQYF. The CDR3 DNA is TGTGCCAGCAGTTTAGGAACGGGGAACCCCTACGAGCAGTACTTC.

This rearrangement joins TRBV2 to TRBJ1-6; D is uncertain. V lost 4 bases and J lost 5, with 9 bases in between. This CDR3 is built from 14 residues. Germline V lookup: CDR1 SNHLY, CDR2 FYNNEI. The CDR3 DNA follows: TGTGCCAGCAGTGCGTCCAGGAATAATTCACCCCTCCACTTT. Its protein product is CASSASRNNSPLHF. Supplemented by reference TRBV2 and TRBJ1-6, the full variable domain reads EPEVTQTPSHQVTQMGQEVILRCVPISNHLYFYWYRQILGQKVEFLVSFYNNEISEKSEIFDDQFSVERPDGSNFTLKIRSTKLEDSAMYFCASSASRNNSPLHFGNGTRLTVT.

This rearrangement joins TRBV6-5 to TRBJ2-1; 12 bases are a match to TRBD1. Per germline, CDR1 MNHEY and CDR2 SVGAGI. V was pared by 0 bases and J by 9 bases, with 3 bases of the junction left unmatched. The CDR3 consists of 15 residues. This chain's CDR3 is CASSYSGQGAREQFF. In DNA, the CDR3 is TGTGCCAGCAGTTACTCGGGACAGGGGGCGCGTGAGCAGTTCTTC.

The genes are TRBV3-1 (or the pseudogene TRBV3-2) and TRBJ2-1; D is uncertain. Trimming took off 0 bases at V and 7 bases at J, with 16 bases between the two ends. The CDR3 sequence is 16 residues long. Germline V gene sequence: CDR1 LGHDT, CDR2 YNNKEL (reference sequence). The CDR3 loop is CASSQEMSRPSNEQFF. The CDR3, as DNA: TGTGCCAGCAGCCAAGAAATGTCTAGGCCCTCGAATGAGCAGTTCTTC.

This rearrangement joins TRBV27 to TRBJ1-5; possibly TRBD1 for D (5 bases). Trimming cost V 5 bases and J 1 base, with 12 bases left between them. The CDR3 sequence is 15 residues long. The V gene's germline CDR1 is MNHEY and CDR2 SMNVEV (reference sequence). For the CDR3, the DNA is TGTGCCAGCAGTCCCGGGACTTCGAGCAATCAGCCCCAGCATTTT. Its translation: CASSPGTSSNQPQHF.

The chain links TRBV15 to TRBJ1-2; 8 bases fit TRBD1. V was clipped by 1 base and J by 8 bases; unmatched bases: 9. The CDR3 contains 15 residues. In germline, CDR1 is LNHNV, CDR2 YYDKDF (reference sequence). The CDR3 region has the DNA TGTGCCACCAGCAGAGCTTTAGGGACAGGTTTGGGCTACACCTTC. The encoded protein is CATSRALGTGLGYTF.

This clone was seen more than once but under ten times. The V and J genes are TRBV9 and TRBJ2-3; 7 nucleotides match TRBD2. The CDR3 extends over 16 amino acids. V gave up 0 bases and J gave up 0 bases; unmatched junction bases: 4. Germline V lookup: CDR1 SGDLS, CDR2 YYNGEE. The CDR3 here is CASSVEGGGSTDTQYF. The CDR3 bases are TGTGCCAGCAGCGTAGAGGGCGGGGGAAGCACAGATACGCAGTATTTT.

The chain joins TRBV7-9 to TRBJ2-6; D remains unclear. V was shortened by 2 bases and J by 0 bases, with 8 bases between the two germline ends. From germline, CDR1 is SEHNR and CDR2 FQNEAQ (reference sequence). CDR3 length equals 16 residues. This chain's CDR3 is CASSLRHFSGANVLTF. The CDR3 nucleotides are TGTGCCAGCAGCTTAAGACACTTCTCTGGGGCCAACGTCCTGACTTTC. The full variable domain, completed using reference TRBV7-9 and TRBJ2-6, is DTGVSQNPRHKITKRGQNVTFRCDPISEHNRLYWYRQTLGQGPEFLTYFQNEAQLEKSRLLSDRFSAERPKGSFSTLEIQRTEQGDSAMYLCASSLRHFSGANVLTFGAGSRLTVL.

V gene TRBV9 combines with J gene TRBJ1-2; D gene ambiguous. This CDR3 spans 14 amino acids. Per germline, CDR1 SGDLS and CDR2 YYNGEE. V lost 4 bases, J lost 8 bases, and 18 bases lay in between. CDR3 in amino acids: CASSPRPLREGYTF. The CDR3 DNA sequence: TGTGCCAGCAGCCCCCGACCGCTCCGGGAGGGCTACACCTTC.

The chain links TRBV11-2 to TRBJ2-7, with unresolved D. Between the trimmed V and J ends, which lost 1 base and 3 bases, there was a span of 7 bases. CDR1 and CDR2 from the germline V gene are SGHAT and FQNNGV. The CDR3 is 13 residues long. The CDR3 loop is CASSLVTGYEQYF. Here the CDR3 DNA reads TGTGCCAGCAGCTTAGTGACGGGCTACGAGCAGTACTTC.

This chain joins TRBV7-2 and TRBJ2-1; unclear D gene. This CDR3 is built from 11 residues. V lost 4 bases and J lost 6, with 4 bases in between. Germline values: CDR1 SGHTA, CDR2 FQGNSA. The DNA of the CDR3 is TGTGCCAGCAGCTATCTCAATGAGCAGTTCTTC. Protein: CASSYLNEQFF.

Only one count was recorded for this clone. CDR3 protein: CASRSGTGGLNEQFF. CDR3 bases: TGTGCCAGCAGATCCGGGACAGGGGGTCTCAATGAGCAGTTCTTC. This chain joins TRBV2 and TRBJ2-1, with 11 nucleotides matching TRBD1. The length of the CDR3 is 15 residues. Germline assignment: CDR1 SNHLY and CDR2 FYNNEI. Trimming cost V 6 bases and J 6 bases; bases outside gene matches: 7.

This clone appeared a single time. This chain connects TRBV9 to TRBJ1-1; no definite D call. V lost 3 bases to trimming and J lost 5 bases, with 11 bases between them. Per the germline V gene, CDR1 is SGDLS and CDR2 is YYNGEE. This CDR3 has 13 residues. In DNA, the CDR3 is TGTGCCAGCAGCGCCACTGGGAGTACTGAAGCTTTCTTT. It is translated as CASSATGSTEAFF.

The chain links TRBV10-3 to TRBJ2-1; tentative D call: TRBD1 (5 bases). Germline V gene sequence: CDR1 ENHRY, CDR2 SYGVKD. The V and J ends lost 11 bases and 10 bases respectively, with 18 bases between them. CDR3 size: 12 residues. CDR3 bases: TGTGCCTTCCGACCCACGCAGGGCGAGCAGTTCTTC. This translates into CAFRPTQGEQFF.

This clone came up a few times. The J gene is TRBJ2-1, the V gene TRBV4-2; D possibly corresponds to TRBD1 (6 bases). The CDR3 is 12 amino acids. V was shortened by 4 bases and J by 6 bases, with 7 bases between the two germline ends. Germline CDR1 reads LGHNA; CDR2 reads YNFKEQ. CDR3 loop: CASSPTGNEQFF. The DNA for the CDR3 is TGTGCCAGCAGCCCGACAGGCAATGAGCAGTTCTTC.